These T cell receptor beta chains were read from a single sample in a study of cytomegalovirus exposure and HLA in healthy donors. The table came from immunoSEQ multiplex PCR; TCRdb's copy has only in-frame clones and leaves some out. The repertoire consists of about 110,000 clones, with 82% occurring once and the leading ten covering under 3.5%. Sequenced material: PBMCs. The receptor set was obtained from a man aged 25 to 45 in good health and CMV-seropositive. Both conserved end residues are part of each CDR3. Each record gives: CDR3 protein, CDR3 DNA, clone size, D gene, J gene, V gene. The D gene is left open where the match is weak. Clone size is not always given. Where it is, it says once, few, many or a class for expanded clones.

CASSRQVGRDSPLHF | TGTGCCAGCTCACGTCAAGTAGGGAGGGATTCACCCCTCCACTTT | few | NA | TRBJ1-6 | TRBV18
CASSLGQNYGYTF | TGTGCCAGCAGTTTGGGACAGAACTATGGCTACACCTTC | once | TRBD1 | TRBJ1-2 | TRBV7-9
CASSEFVGTVHEQYF | TGTGCCAGCAGTGAATTCGTCGGCACAGTACACGAGCAGTACTTC | few | NA | TRBJ2-7 | TRBV6-1
CASSLYRAWGYTF | TGTGCCAGCAGTTTGTACAGGGCTTGGGGCTACACCTTC | NA | NA | TRBJ1-2 | TRBV6-5
CASSPTTGSSYEQYF | TGCGCCAGCAGCCCCACGACAGGAAGCTCCTACGAGCAGTACTTC | NA | NA | TRBJ2-7 | TRBV5-1
CASSQDWGGTEAFF | TGCGCCAGCAGCCAAGATTGGGGGGGCACTGAAGCTTTCTTT | NA | NA | TRBJ1-1 | TRBV4-1
CASSLGQGASGNTIYF | TGCGCCAGCAGCTTAGGCCAGGGGGCGTCTGGAAACACCATATATTTT | NA | TRBD1 | TRBJ1-3 | TRBV5-1
CASSLTGQLNTEAFF | TGCGCCAGCAGCTTGACCGGACAGTTGAACACTGAAGCTTTCTTT | NA | NA | TRBJ1-1 | TRBV5-1
CASSLAFRGQGYEQYF | TGTGCCAGCAGCCTAGCCTTCCGGGGACAGGGATACGAGCAGTACTTC | NA | TRBD1 | TRBJ2-7 | TRBV11-2
CASSPAPGTNNSPLHF | TGTGCCAGCAGCCCCGCTCCGGGAACCAATAATTCACCCCTCCACTTT | NA | NA | TRBJ1-6 | TRBV5-6
CASRQIGRPGGNTGELFF | TGCGCCAGCAGACAAATTGGGAGGCCGGGAGGGAACACCGGGGAGCTGTTTTTT | NA | TRBD2 | TRBJ2-2 | TRBV4-1
CSVRVDETQYF | TGCAGTGTCAGGGTCGACGAGACCCAGTACTTC | NA | NA | TRBJ2-5 | TRBV20-1
CASSRSITEETIYF | TGCGCCAGCAGCAGGTCGATCACAGAAGAGACCATATATTTT | NA | NA | TRBJ1-3 | TRBV5-1
CSSTPGLGTEAFF | TGTTCCAGCACGCCGGGTTTGGGCACTGAAGCTTTCTTT | NA | NA | TRBJ1-1 | TRBV7-9
CASSRGDRGDEKLFF | TGTGCCAGCAGCCGCGGGGACAGGGGGGATGAAAAACTGTTTTTT | NA | TRBD1 | TRBJ1-4 | TRBV27
CSSSRDTNYEQYF | TGTTCCAGCAGCCGGGACACCAACTACGAGCAGTACTTC | NA | NA | TRBJ2-7 | TRBV7-9
CASSLEGQNLKTQYF | TGCGCCAGCAGCTTGGAAGGACAGAACCTAAAGACCCAGTACTTC | NA | NA | TRBJ2-5 | TRBV5-1
CASSLAGRHFRLNTEAFF | TGTGCCAGCAGCCTCGCGGGACGACATTTTCGGTTGAACACTGAAGCTTTCTTT | NA | NA | TRBJ1-1 | TRBV7-8
CASKGGGVETQYF | TGTGCCAGCAAAGGCGGGGGGGTAGAGACCCAGTACTTC | NA | TRBD2 | TRBJ2-5 | TRBV7-9
CASSLGRNYEQYF | TGTGCCAGCAGCTTAGGCAGAAACTACGAGCAGTACTTC | NA | NA | TRBJ2-7 | TRBV7-2
CASRTGGTDTQYF | TGCGCCAGCAGGACAGGGGGCACAGATACGCAGTATTTT | NA | TRBD1 | TRBJ2-3 | TRBV10-1
CASSDDRDFSYEQYF | TGTGCCAGCAGTGACGACCGGGACTTCTCCTACGAGCAGTACTTC | NA | NA | TRBJ2-7 | TRBV7-9
CASSTRDRGRGAFF | TGTGCCAGCAGCACAAGGGACAGGGGGCGAGGTGCTTTCTTT | NA | TRBD1 | TRBJ1-1 | TRBV7-9
CASSFGWGGTDTQYF | TGTGCCAGCAGCTTTGGGTGGGGGGGAACAGATACGCAGTATTTT | NA | TRBD2 | TRBJ2-3 | TRBV5-5
CASSLMTSGGTLQETQYF | TGTGCCAGCAGCTTAATGACTAGCGGGGGTACCTTACAAGAGACCCAGTACTTC | NA | TRBD2 | TRBJ2-5 | TRBV7-9
CASSLVLAGGLTGELFF | TGTGCCAGCAGCTTGGTGCTAGCGGGGGGCCTCACCGGGGAGCTGTTTTTT | NA | TRBD2 | TRBJ2-2 | TRBV5-6
CASSLVGTGGFGANGLTF | TGCGCCAGCAGCTTGGTTGGGACAGGGGGCTTTGGGGCCAACGGCCTGACTTTC | NA | TRBD1 | TRBJ2-6 | TRBV5-1
CASSWGRDSTWGYTF | TGTGCCAGCAGCTGGGGGAGGGATTCTACGTGGGGCTACACCTTC | once | NA | TRBJ1-2 | TRBV7-9
CASRDGQGRYQPQHF | TGTGCCAGCAGGGACGGACAGGGGCGATATCAGCCCCAGCATTTT | NA | TRBD1 | TRBJ1-5 | TRBV6-6
CASSKPDRADTF | TGTGCCAGCAGTAAACCGGACAGGGCGGACACCTTC | NA | TRBD1 | TRBJ1-2 | TRBV6-5
CASSWGQLGTEAFF | TGTGCCAGCAGCTGGGGACAACTGGGCACTGAAGCTTTCTTT | NA | NA | TRBJ1-1 | TRBV11-3
CSVDLGDLAGLTDTQYF | TGCAGCGTTGATCTTGGGGACCTAGCGGGGCTCACAGATACGCAGTATTTT | NA | TRBD2 | TRBJ2-3 | TRBV29-1
CASSEQGVVDEQFF | TGCGCCAGCAGTGAACAGGGTGTGGTTGATGAGCAGTTCTTC | NA | NA | TRBJ2-1 | TRBV10-1
CASSLASGYTF | TGTGCCAGCAGCTTAGCGTCGGGCTACACCTTC | NA | NA | TRBJ1-2 | TRBV7-2
CASSLVFGYEQFF | TGCGCCAGCAGCTTGGTTTTCGGGTATGAGCAGTTCTTC | NA | NA | TRBJ2-1 | TRBV5-1
CASSEIQGALTPAPQHF | TGTGCCAGCAGTGAAATTCAGGGCGCCCTAACACCAGCGCCCCAGCATTTT | few | NA | TRBJ1-5 | TRBV6-1
CASSLEGGRGSEQYF | TGTGCCAGCAGCTTGGAAGGAGGCAGGGGGTCCGAGCAGTACTTC | NA | TRBD1 | TRBJ2-7 | TRBV5-5
CASSLGQVYGYTF | TGTGCCAGCAGCTTGGGACAGGTTTATGGCTACACCTTC | NA | TRBD1 | TRBJ1-2 | TRBV7-8
CASRNTGGGNTIYF | TGTGCCAGCAGGAATACAGGGGGCGGAAACACCATATATTTT | NA | TRBD1 | TRBJ1-3 | TRBV27
CASSPWGGNEKLFF | TGTGCCAGTAGTCCGTGGGGAGGTAATGAAAAACTGTTTTTT | NA | NA | TRBJ1-4 | TRBV19
CASSPGTGGYFLNTEAFF | TGTGCCAGTAGCCCCGGGACAGGGGGCTATTTTTTGAACACTGAAGCTTTCTTT | NA | TRBD1 | TRBJ1-1 | TRBV19
CASSLTPQIQETQYF | TGTGCCAGCAGCTTAACGCCCCAGATACAAGAGACCCAGTACTTC | NA | NA | TRBJ2-5 | TRBV7-9
CASSEGQGAAGANVLTF | TGTGCCAGCAGCGAAGGACAGGGGGCGGCTGGGGCCAACGTCCTGACTTTC | NA | TRBD1 | TRBJ2-6 | TRBV6-4
CASSYRVAGVDTQYF | TGTGCCAGCAGTTATCGAGTAGCGGGGGTAGATACGCAGTATTTT | NA | TRBD2 | TRBJ2-3 | TRBV13
CASRSASGANGLTF | TGTGCCAGCCGCTCCGCCTCTGGGGCCAACGGCCTGACTTTC | once | NA | TRBJ2-6 | TRBV6-5
CASSFGQGSNEKLFF | TGTGCCAGCAGCTTCGGACAGGGGAGTAATGAAAAACTGTTTTTT | NA | TRBD1 | TRBJ1-4 | TRBV5-4
CSSSFGFDYTNTEAFF | TGTTCCAGCAGCTTTGGATTCGACTATACGAACACTGAAGCTTTCTTT | few | NA | TRBJ1-1 | TRBV7-9